Detailed here is one T cell receptor (beta chain). Its cognate antigen is unknown. The data belong to a study of long-term antiretroviral therapy in people with HIV. At survey level, the immunoSEQ assay was run in its v3.0 version. Measured with immunoSEQ multiplex PCR; TCRdb has only the in-frame clones, and not every one. This table has about 21,000 clones, about nine tenths appearing once. Every single participant having HIV got treatment inside the United States. The CDR3 extends over 13 amino acids. Germline CDR1 MNHNY, CDR2 SVGAGI (reference sequence). V was shortened by 0 bases and J by 5 bases, with 7 bases between the two germline ends. General study results and limits: Within the repertoire, clones expanded before ART were dominant at all time points. In the period from about 2004 to 2017, blood was collected, possibly under older ART regimens.

The chain employs TRBV6-6 and TRBJ1-1; D is unclear. This clonotype was sampled from a man younger than 35 with HIV. Sequencing used unsorted PBMCs, obtained 0.2 years before starting antiretroviral therapy. DNA of the CDR3: TGTGCCAGCAGTTACTCGAGAGATACTGAAGCTTTCTTT. As protein: CASSYSRDTEAFF.